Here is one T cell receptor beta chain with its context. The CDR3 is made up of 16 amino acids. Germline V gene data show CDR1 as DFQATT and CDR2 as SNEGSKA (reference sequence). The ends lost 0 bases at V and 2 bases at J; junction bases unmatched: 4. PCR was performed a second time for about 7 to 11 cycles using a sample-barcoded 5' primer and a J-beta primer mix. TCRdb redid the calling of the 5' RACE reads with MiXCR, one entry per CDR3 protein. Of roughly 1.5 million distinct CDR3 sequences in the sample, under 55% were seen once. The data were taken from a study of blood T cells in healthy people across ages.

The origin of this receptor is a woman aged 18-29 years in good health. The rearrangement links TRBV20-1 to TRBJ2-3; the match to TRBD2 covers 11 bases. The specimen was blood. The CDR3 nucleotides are TGCAGTGCTAGAGATCCACTAGCGGGGGTCACAGATACGCAGTATTTT. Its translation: CSARDPLAGVTDTQYF.